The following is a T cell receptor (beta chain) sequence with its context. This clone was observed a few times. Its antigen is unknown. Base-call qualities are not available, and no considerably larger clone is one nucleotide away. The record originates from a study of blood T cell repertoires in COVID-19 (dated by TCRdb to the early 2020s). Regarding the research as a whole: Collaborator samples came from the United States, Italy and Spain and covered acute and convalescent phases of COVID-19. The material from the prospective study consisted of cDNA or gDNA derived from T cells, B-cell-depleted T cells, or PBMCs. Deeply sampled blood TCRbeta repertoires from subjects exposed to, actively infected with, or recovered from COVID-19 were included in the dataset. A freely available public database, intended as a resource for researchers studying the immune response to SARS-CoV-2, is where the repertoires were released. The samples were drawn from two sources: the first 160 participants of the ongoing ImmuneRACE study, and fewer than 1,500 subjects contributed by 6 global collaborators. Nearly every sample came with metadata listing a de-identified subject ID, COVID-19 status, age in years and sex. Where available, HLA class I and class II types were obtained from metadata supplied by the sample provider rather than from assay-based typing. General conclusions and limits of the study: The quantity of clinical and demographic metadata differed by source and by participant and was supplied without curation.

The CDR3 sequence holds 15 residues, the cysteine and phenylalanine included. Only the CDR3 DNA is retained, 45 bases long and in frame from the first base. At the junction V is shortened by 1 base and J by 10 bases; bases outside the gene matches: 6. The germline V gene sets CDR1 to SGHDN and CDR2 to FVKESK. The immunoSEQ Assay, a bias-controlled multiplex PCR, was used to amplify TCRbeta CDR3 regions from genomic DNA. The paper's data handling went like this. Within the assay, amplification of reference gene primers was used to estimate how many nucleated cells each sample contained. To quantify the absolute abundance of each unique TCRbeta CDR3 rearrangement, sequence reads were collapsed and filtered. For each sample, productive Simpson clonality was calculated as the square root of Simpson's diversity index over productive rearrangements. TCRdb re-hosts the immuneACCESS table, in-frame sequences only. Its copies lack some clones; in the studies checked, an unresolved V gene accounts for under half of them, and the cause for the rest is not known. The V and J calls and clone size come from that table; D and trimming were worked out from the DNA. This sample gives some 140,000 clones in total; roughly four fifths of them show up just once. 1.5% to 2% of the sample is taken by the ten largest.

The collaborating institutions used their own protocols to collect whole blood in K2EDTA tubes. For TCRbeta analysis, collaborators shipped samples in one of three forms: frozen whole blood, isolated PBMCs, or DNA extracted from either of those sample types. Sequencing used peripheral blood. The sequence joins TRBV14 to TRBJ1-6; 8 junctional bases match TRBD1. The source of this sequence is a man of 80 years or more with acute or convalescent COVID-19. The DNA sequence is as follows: TGTGCCAGCAGCCAAGTGGCAGGGGGCCAGTCACCCCTCCACTTT. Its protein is CASSQVAGGQSPLHF. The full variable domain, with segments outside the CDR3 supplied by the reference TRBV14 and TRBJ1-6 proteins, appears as EAGVTQFPSHSVIEKGQTVTLRCDPISGHDNLYWYRRVMGKEIKFLLHFVKESKQDESGMPNNRFLAERTGGTYSTLKVQPAELEDSGVYFCASSQVAGGQSPLHFGNGTRLTVT.